This T cell receptor beta chain was documented in a study of blood T cell repertoires in COVID-19. Whole-study context: Acute and convalescent COVID-19 samples came from the United States, Italy and Spain.

Enrolled through a virtual design, the participants were between 18 and 89 years of age and came from under 30 US areas. Which cohort a participant joined came from the clinical history participants gave. This clone showed up just once. Study processing details: Scientists estimated how many nucleated cells there were by amplifying reference gene primers. The protocol was immunoSEQ multiplex PCR, while the TCRdb copy is restricted to in-frame clones and leaves out a portion. V and J calls plus clone size are reproduced from that table; the DNA served to infer D and trimming. The table has about 180,000 clones, 86% seen once; the top ten hold more than 7.5%. Trimming removed 4 bases at V and 3 bases at J, with 17 bases between. There are 16 residues in the CDR3. The germline gives CDR1 MNHNS, CDR2 SASEGT.

This chain uses TRBV6-1 with TRBJ2-3; D is uncertain. This receptor was taken from a woman between 25 and 40 years old who had recovered from COVID-19. The sample comprised PBMCs or T cells enriched from blood (not recorded which). The CDR3 nucleotides read TGTGCCAGCAGTGGGCTAGAGAGGATGGTAACAGATACGCAGTATTTT. This sequence encodes CASSGLERMVTDTQYF.